This T cell receptor (beta chain) was captured in a study of blood T cell repertoires in COVID-19. The germline CDR1 and CDR2 sequences are LNHDA and SQIVND (reference sequence). Germline trimming cut 8 bases from V and 4 bases from J; bases unmatched to any gene: 0. The CDR3 is 14 amino acids. Per the authors' pipeline: Scientists estimated how many nucleated cells there were by amplifying reference gene primers. Using immunoSEQ multiplex PCR, the repertoire was profiled, and TCRdb retains in-frame clones only, with some absent. The DNA was the basis for D and trimming; V, J and clone size are from that table. The sample lists 300,000 to 400,000 clones; 87% were seen once.

The sequenced sample consisted of peripheral blood. The rearrangement uses TRBV19 and TRBJ2-1; 15 positions match TRBD2. The receptor comes from a woman aged 50 to 60 with COVID-19, enrolled during active disease. CDR3 residues: CASGLAGGYNEQFF. CDR3 DNA: TGTGCCAGTGGACTAGCGGGAGGGTACAATGAGCAGTTCTTC.